The clone carrying this T cell receptor beta chain has more than one count but fewer than ten. This specimen comes from a study of beta chain features in type 1 diabetes. Sequenced material consisted of expressed TCRB transcripts (all of the isolated RNA was reverse transcribed). Profiled with immunoSEQ multiplex PCR; TCRdb holds only in-frame clones, not every one. The sample has roughly 610,000 clones; around 16% are singletons. Germline V CDR1 and CDR2: LGHNA, YSLEER. V lost 0 bases and J 2 bases, leaving 17 bases between the germline ends. CDR3 length equals 17 residues. The sequence was collected from a man aged 18 to 29 in good health. J is TRBJ2-7 and V is TRBV4-3, with D perhaps TRBD2 (7 bases). Sequenced sample: naive CD4+ T cells from blood. For the CDR3, the DNA is TGCGCCAGCAGCCAAGATGCGCTAAGGGGGGGACCCTACGAGCAGTACTTC. Residues: CASSQDALRGGPYEQYF.